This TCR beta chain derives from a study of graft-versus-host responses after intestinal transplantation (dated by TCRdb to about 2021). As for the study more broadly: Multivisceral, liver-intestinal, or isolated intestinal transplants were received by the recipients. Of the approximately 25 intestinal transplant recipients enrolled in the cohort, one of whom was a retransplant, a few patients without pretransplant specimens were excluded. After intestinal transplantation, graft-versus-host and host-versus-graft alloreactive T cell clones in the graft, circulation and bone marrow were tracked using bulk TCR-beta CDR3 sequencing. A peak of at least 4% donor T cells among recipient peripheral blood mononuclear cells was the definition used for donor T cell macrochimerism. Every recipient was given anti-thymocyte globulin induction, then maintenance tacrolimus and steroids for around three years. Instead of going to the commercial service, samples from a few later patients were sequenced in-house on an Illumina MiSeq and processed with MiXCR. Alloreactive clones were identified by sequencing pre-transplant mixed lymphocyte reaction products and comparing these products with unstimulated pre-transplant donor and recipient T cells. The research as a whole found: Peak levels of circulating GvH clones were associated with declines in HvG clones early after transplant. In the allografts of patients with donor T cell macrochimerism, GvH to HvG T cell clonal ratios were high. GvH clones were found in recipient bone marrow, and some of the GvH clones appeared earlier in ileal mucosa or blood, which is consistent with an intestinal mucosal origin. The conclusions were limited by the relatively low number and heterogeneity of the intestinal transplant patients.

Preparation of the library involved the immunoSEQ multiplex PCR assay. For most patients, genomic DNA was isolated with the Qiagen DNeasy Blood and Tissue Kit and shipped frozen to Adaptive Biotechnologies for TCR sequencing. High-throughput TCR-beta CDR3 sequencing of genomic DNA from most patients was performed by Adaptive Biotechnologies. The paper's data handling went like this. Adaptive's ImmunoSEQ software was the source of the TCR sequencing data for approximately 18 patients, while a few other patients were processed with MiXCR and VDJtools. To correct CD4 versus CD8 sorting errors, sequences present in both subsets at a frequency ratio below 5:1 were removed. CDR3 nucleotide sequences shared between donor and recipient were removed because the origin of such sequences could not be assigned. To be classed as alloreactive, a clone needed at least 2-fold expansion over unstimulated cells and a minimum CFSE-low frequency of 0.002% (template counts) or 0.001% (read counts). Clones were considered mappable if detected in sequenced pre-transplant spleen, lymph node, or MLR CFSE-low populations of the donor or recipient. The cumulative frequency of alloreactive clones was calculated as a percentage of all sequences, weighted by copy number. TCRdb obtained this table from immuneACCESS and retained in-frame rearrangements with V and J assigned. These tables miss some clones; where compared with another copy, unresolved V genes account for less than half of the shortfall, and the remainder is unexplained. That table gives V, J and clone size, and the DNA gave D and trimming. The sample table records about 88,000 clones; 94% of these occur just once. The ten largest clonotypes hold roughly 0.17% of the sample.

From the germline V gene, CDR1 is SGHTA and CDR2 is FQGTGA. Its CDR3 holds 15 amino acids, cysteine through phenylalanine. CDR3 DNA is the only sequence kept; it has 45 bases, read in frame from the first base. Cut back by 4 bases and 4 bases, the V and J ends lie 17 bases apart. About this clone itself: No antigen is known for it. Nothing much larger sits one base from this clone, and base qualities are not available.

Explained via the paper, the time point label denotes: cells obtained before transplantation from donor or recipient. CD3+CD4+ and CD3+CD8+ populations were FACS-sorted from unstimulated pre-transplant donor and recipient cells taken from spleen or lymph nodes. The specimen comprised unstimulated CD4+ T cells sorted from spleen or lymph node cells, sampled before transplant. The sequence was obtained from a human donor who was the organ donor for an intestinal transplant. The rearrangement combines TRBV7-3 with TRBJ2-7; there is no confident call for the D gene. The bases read TGTGCCAGCAGCTCCCTGGCAGCCCCCTTATACGAGCAGTACTTC. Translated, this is CASSSLAAPLYEQYF.